This T cell receptor (beta chain) was found in a study of blood T cell repertoires in COVID-19. Whole-study context: In each case, the material was cDNA or gDNA derived from T cells, B-cell-depleted T cells, or PBMCs.

This clone is a singleton in its sample. Libraries were prepared by immunoSEQ multiplex PCR; TCRdb keeps only in-frame clonotypes and omits some of them. The table records about 110,000 clones, about 93% of them present only once. Germline CDR1 reads LNHDA; CDR2 reads SQIVND (reference sequence). The CDR3 runs to 14 residues. V gave up 6 bases and J gave up 6 bases, with 14 bases separating them. Specimen: peripheral blood. The genes are TRBV19 and TRBJ1-4, with D maybe TRBD1 (5 bases). The clonotype was recovered from a woman in her 30s with acute or convalescent COVID-19. The CDR3 DNA reads TGTGCCAGTAGCCTGGCAGGGCAAGATGAAAAACTGTTTTTT. Protein product: CASSLAGQDEKLFF.